These 5 T cell receptor beta chains came from one sample sequenced in a study of T cell repertoires in ileal Crohn's disease. Only in-frame clones appear in the TCRdb table, and some are missing; sequencing was by immunoSEQ multiplex PCR. The sample has around 17,000 clones, around 90% seen once. The sample comprised ileal tissue. Receptors originate from an adult with Crohn's disease.

This clone has a single count. The V gene is TRBV6-1, the J gene TRBJ2-5, with 8 bases lining up with TRBD1. V lost 4 bases to trimming and J lost 10 bases; unmatched junction nucleotides: 11. CDR3 size: 14 residues. Germline CDR1 reads MNHNS; CDR2 reads SASEGT. CDR3 sequence: CASSVQGAGSVQYF. As DNA, the CDR3 is TGTGCCAGCAGTGTGCAGGGGGCCGGGTCTGTCCAGTACTTC.

The gene calls are TRBV25-1 and TRBJ1-2; 8 bases line up with TRBD1. The germline gives CDR1 MGHDK, CDR2 SYGVNS. With 2 bases clipped from V and 2 bases from J, the junction kept 4 bases outside the gene matches. This CDR3 contains 15 residues. In nucleotides, the CDR3 is TGTGCCAGCAGTGAAGGGAGGACAGGGAACTATGGCTACACCTTC. As protein: CASSEGRTGNYGYTF.

The chain combines TRBV19 with TRBJ2-7, with D perhaps TRBD2 (5 bases). Deletions cut 5 bases from V and 8 bases from J, with 22 bases between. The CDR3 is 15 residues long. In germline, CDR1 is LNHDA, CDR2 SQIVND (reference sequence). The CDR3: CASSSPGESPSKQYF. In DNA, the CDR3 is TGTGCCAGTAGTTCCCCTGGGGAGTCCCCGAGCAAGCAGTACTTC.

This clone was detected once. V usage is TRBV19 and J usage is TRBJ1-5, with D maybe TRBD1 (5 bases). V lost 3 bases and J 1 base, leaving 13 bases between the germline ends. CDR1 and CDR2 (germline): LNHDA, SQIVND (reference sequence). The CDR3 has 16 amino acids. The CDR3 sequence: CASSILAGSSNQPQHF. The CDR3, as DNA: TGTGCCAGTAGTATTCTCGCAGGGTCGAGCAATCAGCCCCAGCATTTT.

This chain connects TRBV5-1 to TRBJ1-4, with 7 bases identical to TRBD1. V trimming: 0 bases; J trimming: 11 bases; junction bases outside the gene matches: 13. Germline CDR1 reads SGHRS; CDR2 reads YFSETQ. The CDR3 spans 16 residues. DNA of the CDR3: TGCGCCAGCAGCTTGGAACCCCCGGGACAGAGTGGGAAACTGTTTTTT. Translation: CASSLEPPGQSGKLFF.